The 9 T cell receptor beta chains given below trace back to one sample, sequenced in a study of cytomegalovirus exposure and HLA in healthy donors. PCR amplification relied on 60 Vbeta primers (plus 13 Jbeta primers). Assay used: immunoSEQ multiplex PCR; TCRdb lists only in-frame clones, some missing. The top ten clones hold over 5% of a sample with approximately 99,000 clones, 81% of them seen once. Sequenced sample: PBMCs. The receptors come from a man aged 35-49 years in good health and CMV-seropositive.

V gene TRBV18 combines with J gene TRBJ1-2; 9 bases map to TRBD1. This CDR3 spans 13 amino acids. Germline assignment: CDR1 KGHSH and CDR2 LQKENI. J lost 5 bases, V lost 4 bases, and 2 bases had no gene match. The chain's CDR3 is CASSQQGAYGYTF. The DNA for the CDR3 is TGTGCCAGCTCACAACAGGGGGCATATGGCTACACCTTC.

V usage is TRBV10-3 and J usage is TRBJ2-2; D might be TRBD1 (6 bases). The CDR3 consists of 16 residues. CDR1 is ENHRY, CDR2 SYGVKD, per germline. V dropped 4 bases and J dropped 5 bases, with 17 bases sitting between them. CDR3 DNA sequence: TGTGCCATCAGTGTTTGGGTAGGGCAGGGGACCGGGGAGCTGTTTTTT. It translates to CAISVWVGQGTGELFF.

J is TRBJ2-7 and V is TRBV11-2; maybe TRBD1 (5 bases). CDR3 length: 15 residues. CDR1 is SGHAT, CDR2 FQNNGV, per germline. Trimming took off 2 bases at V and 4 bases at J, with 15 bases between the two ends. CDR3 region: CASSLFWDPGYEQYF. CDR3 DNA sequence: TGTGCCAGCAGCTTATTTTGGGATCCAGGGTACGAGCAGTACTTC.

The rearrangement links TRBV10-1 to TRBJ1-1, with D possibly TRBD1 on 6 matching bases. Germline V gene data show CDR1 as WNHNN and CDR2 as SYGVQD (reference sequence). Between the trimmed V and J ends, which lost 2 bases and 8 bases, there was a span of 9 bases. The CDR3 runs to 12 residues. DNA of the CDR3: TGCGCCAGCAGTGAGGGGACACGAGAAGCTTTCTTT. As protein: CASSEGTREAFF.

DNA of the CDR3: TGTGCCAGCAGCTTGTGGTTCGCGGGAGAGGGGTACGAGCAGTACTTC. Protein: CASSLWFAGEGYEQYF. The chain joins TRBV5-8 to TRBJ2-7; 7 positions agree with TRBD2. J was trimmed by 4 bases and V by 1 base; bases with no gene match: 11. The CDR3 runs to 16 residues. Germline CDR1 reads SGHTS; CDR2 reads YDEGEE.

Worth noting for this clone: The sample contains more than one DNA sequence encoding this CDR3. This chain joins TRBV6-1 and TRBJ1-4, with TRBD1 matching over 9 bases. CDR1 and CDR2 (germline): MNHNS, SASEGT. This CDR3 has 13 residues. Unmatched junction bases numbered 0, after V lost 6 bases and J lost 4 bases. CDR3 protein: CASRTGGNEKLFF. In nucleotides, the CDR3 is TGTGCCAGCAGGACAGGGGGTAATGAAAAACTGTTTTTT.

The V call is TRBV30, the J call TRBJ1-6; the D gene is possibly TRBD1 (6 bases). CDR1 GTSNPN and CDR2 SVGIG come from the germline V gene (reference sequence). Trimming took off 2 bases at V and 10 bases at J, with 15 bases between the two ends. This CDR3 is 14 amino acids long. The CDR3 region is CAWSFTGHRSPLHF. Here the CDR3 DNA reads TGTGCCTGGAGTTTTACAGGGCATAGATCACCCCTCCACTTT.

This clone turned up a few times. The chain couples TRBV2 to TRBJ1-3; D is ambiguous. This CDR3 spans 15 amino acids. V was trimmed by 2 bases and J by 9 bases, leaving 17 bases between them. Germline lookup yields CDR1 SNHLY and CDR2 FYNNEI. The chain's CDR3 is CASSESTFPLGTIYF. CDR3 DNA: TGTGCCAGCAGTGAATCCACCTTTCCCCTAGGCACCATATATTTT.

The chain uses TRBV5-4 and TRBJ1-6; no clear D. V was cut by 0 bases and J by 7 bases, with 5 bases left in between. Germline CDR1 SGHNT, CDR2 YYREEE (reference sequence). The CDR3 loop spans 13 amino acids. CDR3 DNA: TGTGCCAGCAGCTTGGCCCCAAATTCACCCCTCCACTTT. This encodes CASSLAPNSPLHF.